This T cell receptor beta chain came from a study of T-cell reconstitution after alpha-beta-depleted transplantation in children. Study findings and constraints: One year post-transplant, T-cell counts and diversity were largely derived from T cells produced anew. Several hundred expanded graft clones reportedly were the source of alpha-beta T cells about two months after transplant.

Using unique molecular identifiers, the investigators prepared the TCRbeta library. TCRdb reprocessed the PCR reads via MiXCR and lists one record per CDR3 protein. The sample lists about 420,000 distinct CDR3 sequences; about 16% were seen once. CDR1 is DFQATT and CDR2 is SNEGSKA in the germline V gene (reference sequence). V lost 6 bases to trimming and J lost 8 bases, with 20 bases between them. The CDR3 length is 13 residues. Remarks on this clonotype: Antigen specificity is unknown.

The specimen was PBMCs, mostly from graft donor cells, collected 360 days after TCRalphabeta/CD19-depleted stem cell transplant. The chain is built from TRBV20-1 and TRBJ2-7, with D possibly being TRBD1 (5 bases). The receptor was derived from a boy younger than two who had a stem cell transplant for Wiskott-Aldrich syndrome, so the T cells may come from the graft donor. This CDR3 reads CSARAQSHVQQYF. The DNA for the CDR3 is TGCAGTGCCAGGGCCCAATCACATGTCCAGCAGTACTTC.